This is a list of T cell receptor beta chains from one sample in a study of shared clonotypes between healthy human individuals. Only in-frame clones appear in the TCRdb table, and some are missing; sequencing was by immunoSEQ multiplex PCR. This sample has approximately 2.5 million clones; 90% to 95% occur once, and the top ten carry about 0.34%. The sequencing input was naive CD4+ T cells from PBMCs. These receptors came from a man between 18 and 35 years old in good health. Some clones in this sample may be carry-over from other donors' samples. CDR3s include the opening cysteine and the closing phenylalanine or tryptophan. D genes are given only for firm matches. Expanded clones get a size class; other rows say once, few or many, or leave the size out.

cdr3_aa	cdr3_nt	v_call	d_call	cdr3_length	j_call	clone_size
CASSLGQGRDGYTF	TGTGCCAGCAGCTTAGGGCAGGGAAGAGATGGCTACACCTTC	TRBV7-9	NA	14	TRBJ1-2	NA
CSVERLGVGAYEQYF	TGCAGCGTTGAGCGGTTAGGGGTAGGAGCCTACGAGCAGTACTTC	TRBV29-1	NA	15	TRBJ2-7	once
CASSLAGPHYEQYF	TGTGCCAGCAGCTTAGCGGGACCCCACTACGAGCAGTACTTC	TRBV7-2	NA	14	TRBJ2-7	NA
CASSLAGQSYNEQFF	TGTGCCAGCAGCTTAGCGGGACAGTCCTACAATGAGCAGTTCTTC	TRBV7-8	TRBD1	15	TRBJ2-1	NA
CASSLDGAGGQGEQFF	TGTGCCAGCAGCTTAGACGGGGCGGGAGGCCAGGGTGAGCAGTTCTTC	TRBV11-2	TRBD2	16	TRBJ2-1	once
CASSLDRGKNEQFF	TGTGCCAGCAGCTTGGACAGGGGGAAGAATGAGCAGTTCTTC	TRBV11-2	TRBD1	14	TRBJ2-1	NA
CASSLYGTGYGYTF	TGTGCCAGCAGTTTATATGGGACAGGCTATGGCTACACCTTC	TRBV27	TRBD1	14	TRBJ1-2	NA
CASSERGSGGGYTF	TGTGCCAGCAGTGAACGAGGTAGCGGGGGTGGCTACACCTTC	TRBV2	NA	14	TRBJ1-2	NA
CAWSNPTYEQYF	TGTGCCTGGAGTAACCCAACCTACGAGCAGTACTTC	TRBV30	NA	12	TRBJ2-7	NA
CASSLDGRTGELFF	TGTGCCAGCAGCCTAGACGGTAGAACCGGGGAGCTGTTTTTT	TRBV7-3	NA	14	TRBJ2-2	NA
CASSAGQAQETQYF	TGTGCCAGCAGTGCGGGACAGGCCCAAGAGACCCAGTACTTC	TRBV28	TRBD1	14	TRBJ2-5	once
CASSLPGEPLPEQYF	TGTGCCAGCAGCTTGCCGGGGGAACCCCTCCCCGAGCAGTACTTC	TRBV5-6	NA	15	TRBJ2-7	once
CASSPLVAPYEQYF	TGTGCCAGCAGCCCCTTGGTTGCCCCCTACGAGCAGTACTTC	TRBV9	NA	14	TRBJ2-7	NA
CASSPLAGGSTDTQYF	TGTGCCAGCAGCCCGCTGGCGGGAGGGAGCACAGATACGCAGTATTTT	TRBV7-9	TRBD2	16	TRBJ2-3	NA
CASTPGTGVEKLFF	TGTGCCAGCACCCCCGGGACAGGGGTTGAAAAACTGTTTTTT	TRBV6-5	TRBD1	14	TRBJ1-4	NA
CASSYRQGGNTIYF	TGTGCCAGCAGCTACAGACAGGGGGGAAACACCATATATTTT	TRBV7-2	TRBD1	14	TRBJ1-3	NA
CASSPEAWAGSGYNEQFF	TGTGCCAGCAGCCCAGAGGCGTGGGCTGGGAGTGGATACAATGAGCAGTTCTTC	TRBV11-1	NA	18	TRBJ2-1	NA
CASSLGQPNAEAFF	TGCGCCAGCAGCTTGGGACAGCCCAACGCTGAAGCTTTCTTT	TRBV5-1	NA	14	TRBJ1-1	NA
CASSLSVGGVREKLFF	TGTGCCAGCAGTTTATCTGTGGGAGGTGTTCGGGAAAAACTGTTTTTT	TRBV28	NA	16	TRBJ1-4	NA
CASSLGQFPITDTQYF	TGTGCCAGCAGCCTAGGACAGTTCCCCATCACAGATACGCAGTATTTT	TRBV5-4	NA	16	TRBJ2-3	once
CASSSTSGRAWGIQYF	TGTGCCAGCAGCTCGACTAGCGGGAGGGCCTGGGGCATTCAGTACTTC	TRBV11-2	TRBD2	16	TRBJ2-4	NA
CASSLNSGASEQFF	TGTGCCAGCAGCTTGAATAGCGGGGCAAGTGAGCAGTTCTTC	TRBV7-3	TRBD2	14	TRBJ2-1	NA
CASRKGLAGGSETQYF	TGTGCCAGCAGGAAGGGACTAGCGGGCGGTTCAGAGACCCAGTACTTC	TRBV28	TRBD2	16	TRBJ2-5	NA
CASSLGTGLGEKLFF	TGCGCCAGCAGCTTGGGGACGGGGCTAGGCGAAAAACTGTTTTTT	TRBV5-1	NA	15	TRBJ1-4	NA
CASRQGAQSNQPQHF	TGTGCCAGCAGACAGGGGGCGCAGAGCAATCAGCCCCAGCATTTT	TRBV6-1	TRBD1	15	TRBJ1-5	NA
CASTPQGSLGNQPQHF	TGTGCCAGTACCCCACAGGGATCTCTTGGCAATCAGCCCCAGCATTTT	TRBV19	NA	16	TRBJ1-5	once
CASGPLAPPTADVNRKGTEAFF	TGTGCTAGTGGTCCGTTAGCCCCCCCAACAGCGGACGTCAACAGGAAGGGGACTGAAGCTTTCTTT	TRBV12-5	NA	22	TRBJ1-1	NA
CASSLLDRAVGELFF	TGTGCCAGCTCACTACTGGACAGGGCCGTAGGGGAGCTGTTTTTT	TRBV18	TRBD1	15	TRBJ2-2	NA
CASSSHPEGLAIKEQFF	TGTGCCAGCAGCTCGCACCCGGAGGGACTAGCGATAAAAGAGCAGTTCTTC	TRBV7-3	TRBD2	17	TRBJ2-1	NA
CASSSGRKSTDTQYF	TGCGCCAGCAGTAGCGGGAGAAAGAGCACAGATACGCAGTATTTT	TRBV5-1	TRBD2	15	TRBJ2-3	once
CATARLAESTDTQYF	TGCGCCACCGCCCGACTAGCCGAGAGCACAGATACGCAGTATTTT	TRBV5-1	TRBD2	15	TRBJ2-3	once
CASAINQVGAQYF	TGTGCCAGCGCCATTAACCAAGTTGGAGCCCAGTACTTC	TRBV6-5	NA	13	TRBJ2-5	once
CASRRLAGGPVTQYF	TGTGCCAGCAGGAGACTAGCGGGAGGGCCAGTAACGCAGTATTTT	TRBV6-5	TRBD2	15	TRBJ2-3	once
CASSPIGADNSGNTIYF	TGTGCCAGTAGTCCTATCGGGGCAGACAACTCTGGAAACACCATATATTTT	TRBV19	NA	17	TRBJ1-3	NA
CASRLTGAYEQYF	TGTGCCAGCAGACTGACAGGGGCCTACGAGCAGTACTTC	TRBV14	TRBD1	13	TRBJ2-7	NA
CASSPGTNTEAFF	TGTGCCAGCAGTCCCGGGACAAATACTGAAGCTTTCTTT	TRBV6-1	NA	13	TRBJ1-1	NA
CAIQFPRQQSSGNTIYF	TGTGCCATACAATTCCCGAGACAGCAAAGCTCTGGAAACACCATATATTTT	TRBV19	NA	17	TRBJ1-3	NA
CASSLMGSGNTIYF	TGTGCCAGCAGCTTGATGGGCTCTGGAAACACCATATATTTT	TRBV5-6	NA	14	TRBJ1-3	NA
CASSLAGTYEQYF	TGTGCCAGCAGCTTGGCCGGGACCTACGAGCAGTACTTC	TRBV5-4	NA	13	TRBJ2-7	NA
CASSPEQGTYEQYF	TGCGCCAGCAGCCCAGAACAGGGGACCTACGAGCAGTACTTC	TRBV4-3	TRBD1	14	TRBJ2-7	NA
CASSARRGSGYNEQFF	TGTGCCAGCAGCGCCCGTCGGGGGAGCGGATACAATGAGCAGTTCTTC	TRBV7-2	NA	16	TRBJ2-1	few
CASSSVAVLSSYNEQFF	TGCGCCAGCAGCTCCGTAGCGGTCCTTAGCTCCTACAATGAGCAGTTCTTC	TRBV4-1	NA	17	TRBJ2-1	NA
CASSQDRTNTGELFF	TGTGCCAGCAGCCAAGATAGGACGAACACCGGGGAGCTGTTTTTT	TRBV4-2	NA	15	TRBJ2-2	NA
CASGTGRSYEQYF	TGTGCCAGCGGTACGGGACGGTCCTACGAGCAGTACTTC	TRBV7-9	NA	13	TRBJ2-7	NA
CASRTSGTDTQYF	TGTGCCAGCCGGACTAGCGGTACAGATACGCAGTATTTT	TRBV28	TRBD2	13	TRBJ2-3	once
CASSPRYQEAQYF	TGCGCCAGCAGCCCCAGGTACCAAGAGGCCCAGTACTTC	TRBV5-1	NA	13	TRBJ2-5	NA
CASSLSVVGSGNQPQHF	TGTGCCAGCAGCTTAAGCGTGGTCGGTTCGGGCAATCAGCCCCAGCATTTT	TRBV7-9	NA	17	TRBJ1-5	NA
CASSVGLAGPYNEQFF	TGCGCCAGCAGCGTCGGACTAGCGGGGCCTTACAATGAGCAGTTCTTC	TRBV5-1	TRBD2	16	TRBJ2-1	once
CASSPLDSNYEQYF	TGTGCCAGCAGTCCTTTGGACAGCAACTACGAGCAGTACTTC	TRBV28	NA	14	TRBJ2-7	NA
CASSVAGDNYGYTF	TGTGCCAGCAGCGTAGCGGGGGATAACTATGGCTACACCTTC	TRBV9	NA	14	TRBJ1-2	NA
CASSFLAGVSEAFF	TGTGCCAGCAGTTTCCTCGCGGGAGTATCTGAAGCTTTCTTT	TRBV28	NA	14	TRBJ1-1	NA
CASSRGDVSTDTQYF	TGCGCCAGCAGCCGTGGGGACGTGAGCACAGATACGCAGTATTTT	TRBV5-1	NA	15	TRBJ2-3	NA
CASSPLGGGAYNEQFF	TGTGCCAGCAGTCCCCTAGGAGGAGGTGCCTACAATGAGCAGTTCTTC	TRBV28	NA	16	TRBJ2-1	NA
CRRGFAKNIQYF	TGTCGTCGGGGGTTTGCCAAAAACATTCAGTACTTC	TRBV28	NA	12	TRBJ2-4	NA
CASSQGNTEAFF	TGTGCCAGCAGTCAGGGGAACACTGAAGCTTTCTTT	TRBV6-1	NA	12	TRBJ1-1	NA
CASSYSGGGDAFF	TGTGCCAGCAGTTACTCCGGAGGGGGAGATGCTTTCTTT	TRBV6-5	NA	13	TRBJ1-1	NA
CALSSYTF	TGTGCCCTGAGCAGCTACACCTTC	TRBV30	NA	8	TRBJ1-2	few
CASSRTTLDETQYF	TGTGCCAGCAGCCGGACTACTCTCGACGAGACCCAGTACTTC	TRBV7-2	NA	14	TRBJ2-5	NA
CASNRHHIPIEPQHF	TGTGCCAGCAATAGACACCATATACCAATTGAGCCCCAGCATTTT	TRBV27	NA	15	TRBJ1-5	NA
CASSEYRTGGQGQYF	TGTGCCAGCAGTGAGTATCGGACAGGGGGCCAGGGGCAGTACTTC	TRBV2	TRBD1	15	TRBJ2-7	NA